This T cell receptor beta chain was sequenced for a study of T cell changes during pregnancy in multiple sclerosis. The table came from immunoSEQ multiplex PCR; TCRdb's copy has only in-frame clones and leaves some out. Of about 67,000 clones detected, about 93% appear once; the ten largest clones hold about 1.5%. Germline V gene data show CDR1 as SNHLY and CDR2 as FYNNEI. The CDR3 is made up of 15 amino acids. Losses at the gene ends were 4 bases for V and 4 bases for J; bases not matched to a gene: 7. The clonotype originates from a female donor in good health, enrolled as a control in a pregnancy study. The gene calls are TRBV2 and TRBJ1-2; 9 bases line up with TRBD1. Sequenced material: peripheral blood, taken in the first trimester of pregnancy. CDR3 amino acids: CASSGVTGQGYGYTF. For the CDR3, the DNA is TGTGCCAGCAGTGGGGTCACGGGACAGGGCTATGGCTACACCTTC.